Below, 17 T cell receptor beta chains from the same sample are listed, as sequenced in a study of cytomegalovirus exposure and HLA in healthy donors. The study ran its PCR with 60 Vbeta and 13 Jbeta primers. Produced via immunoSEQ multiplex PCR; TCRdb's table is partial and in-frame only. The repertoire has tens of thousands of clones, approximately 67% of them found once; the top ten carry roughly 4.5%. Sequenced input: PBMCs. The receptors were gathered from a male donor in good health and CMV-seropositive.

DNA for the CDR3: TGCAGCGTTGGAGACCGGAACACTGAAGCTTTCTTT. Protein product: CSVGDRNTEAFF. The chain uses TRBV29-1 and TRBJ1-1, with unresolved D. The V gene's germline CDR1 is SQVTM and CDR2 ANQGSEA. Trimming stripped 4 bases from V and 1 base from J, with 7 bases between. The CDR3 contains 12 residues.

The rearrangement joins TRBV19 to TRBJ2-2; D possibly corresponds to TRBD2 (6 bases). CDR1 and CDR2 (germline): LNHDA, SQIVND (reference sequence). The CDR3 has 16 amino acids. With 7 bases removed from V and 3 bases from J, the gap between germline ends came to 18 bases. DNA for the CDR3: TGTGCCAGTACAGTCGGGGGAGGCGTTGACACCGGGGAGCTGTTTTTT. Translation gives CASTVGGGVDTGELFF.

The chain's CDR3 is CASSSSGGPYNEQFF. In nucleotides, the CDR3 is TGTGCCAGCAGTTCCTCGGGAGGGCCCTACAATGAGCAGTTCTTC. The chain employs TRBV6-5 and TRBJ2-1; 8 positions agree with TRBD2. Germline assignment: CDR1 MNHEY and CDR2 SVGAGI. This CDR3 contains 15 residues. J lost 2 bases, V lost 4 bases, and 4 bases had no gene match.

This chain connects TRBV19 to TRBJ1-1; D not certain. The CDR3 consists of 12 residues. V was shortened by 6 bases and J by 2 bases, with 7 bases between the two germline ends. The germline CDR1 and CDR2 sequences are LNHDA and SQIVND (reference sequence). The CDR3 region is CASRTGNTEAFF. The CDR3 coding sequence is TGTGCCAGTAGAACGGGAAACACTGAAGCTTTCTTT.

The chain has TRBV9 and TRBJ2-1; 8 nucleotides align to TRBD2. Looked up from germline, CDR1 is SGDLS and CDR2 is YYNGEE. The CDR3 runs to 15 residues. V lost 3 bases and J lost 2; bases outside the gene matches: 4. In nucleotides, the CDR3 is TGTGCCAGCAGCGAGGCGGGGGGAACCTACAATGAGCAGTTCTTC. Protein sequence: CASSEAGGTYNEQFF.

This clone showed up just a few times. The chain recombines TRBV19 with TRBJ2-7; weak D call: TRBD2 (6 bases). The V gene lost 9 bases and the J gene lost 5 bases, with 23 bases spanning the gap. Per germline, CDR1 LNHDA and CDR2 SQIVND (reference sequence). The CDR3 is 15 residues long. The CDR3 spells CASSRAGTPSDEQYF. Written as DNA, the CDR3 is TGTGCCAGCAGCCGTGCGGGGACCCCTTCCGACGAGCAGTACTTC.

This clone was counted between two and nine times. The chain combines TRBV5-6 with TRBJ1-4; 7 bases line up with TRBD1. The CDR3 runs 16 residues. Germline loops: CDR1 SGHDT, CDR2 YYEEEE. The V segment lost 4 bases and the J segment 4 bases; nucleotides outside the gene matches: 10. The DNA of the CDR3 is TGTGCCAGCAGCACCCAGGACAGGAAGAGTAATGAAAAACTGTTTTTT. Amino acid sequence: CASSTQDRKSNEKLFF.

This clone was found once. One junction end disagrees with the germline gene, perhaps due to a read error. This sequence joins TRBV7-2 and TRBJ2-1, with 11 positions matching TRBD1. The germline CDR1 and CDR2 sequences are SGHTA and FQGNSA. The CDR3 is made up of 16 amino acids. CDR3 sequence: CARSFAGTGGYNEQFF. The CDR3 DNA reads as TGTGCCCGCAGCTTCGCCGGGACAGGGGGGTACAATGAGCAGTTCTTC. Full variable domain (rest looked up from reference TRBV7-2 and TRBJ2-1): GAGVSQSPSNKVTEKGKDVELRCDPISGHTALYWYRQSLGQGLEFLIYFQGNSAPDKSGLPSDRFSAERTGGSVSTLTIQRTQQEDSAVYLCARSFAGTGGYNEQFFGPGTRLTVL.

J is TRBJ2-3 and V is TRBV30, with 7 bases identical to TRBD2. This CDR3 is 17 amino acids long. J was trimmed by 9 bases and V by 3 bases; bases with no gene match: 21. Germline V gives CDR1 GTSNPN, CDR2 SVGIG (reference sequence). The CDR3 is CAWSFSGGSTWGKTQYF. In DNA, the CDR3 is TGTGCCTGGAGCTTCTCCGGGGGGAGTACGTGGGGGAAAACGCAGTATTTT.

The CDR3 region is CASREGDSSFYNSPLHF. The CDR3 nucleotides are TGTGCCAGCAGGGAGGGAGACTCTTCCTTCTATAATTCACCCCTCCACTTT. V gene TRBV7-2 combines with J gene TRBJ1-6, with D unresolved. The CDR3 contains 17 residues. Germline-derived CDR1 and CDR2 are SGHTA and FQGNSA. V lost 6 bases to trimming and J lost 3 bases, with 18 bases between them.

The DNA of the CDR3 is TGTGCCAGCAGGCCCGACGACAGGGGGGACGGAAACACCATATATTTT. This sequence encodes CASRPDDRGDGNTIYF. The chain combines TRBV25-1 with TRBJ1-3; the match to TRBD1 covers 9 bases. The CDR3 has 16 amino acids. V shed 6 bases, J shed 4 bases, and the junction held 10 bases outside the gene matches. Germline lookup yields CDR1 MGHDK and CDR2 SYGVNS.

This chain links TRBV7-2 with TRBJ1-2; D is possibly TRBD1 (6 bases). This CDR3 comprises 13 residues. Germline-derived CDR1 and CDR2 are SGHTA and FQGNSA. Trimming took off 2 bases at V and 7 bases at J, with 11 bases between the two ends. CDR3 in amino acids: CASSLPGERGYTF. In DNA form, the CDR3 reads TGTGCCAGCAGCTTACCAGGGGAACGTGGCTACACCTTC.

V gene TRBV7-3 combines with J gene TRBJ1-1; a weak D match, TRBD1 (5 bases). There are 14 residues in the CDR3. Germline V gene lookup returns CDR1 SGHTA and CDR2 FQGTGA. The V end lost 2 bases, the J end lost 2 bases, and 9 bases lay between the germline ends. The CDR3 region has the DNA TGTGCCAGCAGCTTACAGGGAGGAAACACTGAAGCTTTCTTT. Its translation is CASSLQGGNTEAFF. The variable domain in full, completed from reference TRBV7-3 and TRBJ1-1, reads GAGVSQTPSNKVTEKGKYVELRCDPISGHTALYWYRQSLGQGPEFLIYFQGTGAADDSGLPNDRFFAVRPEGSVSTLKIQRTERGDSAVYLCASSLQGGNTEAFFGQGTRLTVV.

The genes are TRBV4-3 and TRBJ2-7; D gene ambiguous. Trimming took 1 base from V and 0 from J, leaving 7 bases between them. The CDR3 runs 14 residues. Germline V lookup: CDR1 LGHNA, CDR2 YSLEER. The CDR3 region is CASSQGRASYEQYF. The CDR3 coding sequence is TGCGCCAGCAGCCAAGGTCGAGCCTCCTACGAGCAGTACTTC.

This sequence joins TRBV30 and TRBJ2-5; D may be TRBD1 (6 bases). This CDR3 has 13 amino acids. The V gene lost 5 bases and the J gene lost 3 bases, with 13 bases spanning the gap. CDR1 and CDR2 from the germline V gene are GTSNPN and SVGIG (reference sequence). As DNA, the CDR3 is TGTGCCTGGGGGGCAGGGGTCAAAGAGACCCAGTACTTC. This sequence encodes CAWGAGVKETQYF.

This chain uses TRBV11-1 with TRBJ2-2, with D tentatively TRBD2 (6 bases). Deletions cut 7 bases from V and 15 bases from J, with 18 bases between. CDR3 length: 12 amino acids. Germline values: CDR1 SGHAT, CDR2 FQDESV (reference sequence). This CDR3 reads CASTNRVSGVFF. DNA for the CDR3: TGTGCCAGCACCAACCGGGTCTCGGGGGTGTTTTTT.

CDR3: CASSLGTGDAYEQYF. The CDR3 DNA follows: TGCGCCAGCAGCTTGGGGACAGGGGATGCTTACGAGCAGTACTTC. V is TRBV5-1 and J is TRBJ2-7, with TRBD1 identical over 9 bases. With V trimmed by 0 bases and J by 4 bases, 5 bases remained unmatched. Per the germline V gene, CDR1 is SGHRS and CDR2 is YFSETQ. CDR3 length: 15 residues.